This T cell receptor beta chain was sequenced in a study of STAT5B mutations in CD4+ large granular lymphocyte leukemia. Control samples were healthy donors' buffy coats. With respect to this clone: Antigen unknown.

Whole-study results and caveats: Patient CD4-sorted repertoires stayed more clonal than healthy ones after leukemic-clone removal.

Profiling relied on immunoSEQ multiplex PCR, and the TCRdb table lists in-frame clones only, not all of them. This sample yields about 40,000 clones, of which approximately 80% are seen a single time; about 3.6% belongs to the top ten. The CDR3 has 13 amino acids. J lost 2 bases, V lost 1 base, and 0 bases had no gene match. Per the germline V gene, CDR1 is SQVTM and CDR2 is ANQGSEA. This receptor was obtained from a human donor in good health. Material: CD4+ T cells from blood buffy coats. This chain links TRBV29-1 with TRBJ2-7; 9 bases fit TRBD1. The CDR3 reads CSVEGDRAYEQYF. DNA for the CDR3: TGCAGCGTTGAAGGGGACAGGGCCTACGAGCAGTACTTC.